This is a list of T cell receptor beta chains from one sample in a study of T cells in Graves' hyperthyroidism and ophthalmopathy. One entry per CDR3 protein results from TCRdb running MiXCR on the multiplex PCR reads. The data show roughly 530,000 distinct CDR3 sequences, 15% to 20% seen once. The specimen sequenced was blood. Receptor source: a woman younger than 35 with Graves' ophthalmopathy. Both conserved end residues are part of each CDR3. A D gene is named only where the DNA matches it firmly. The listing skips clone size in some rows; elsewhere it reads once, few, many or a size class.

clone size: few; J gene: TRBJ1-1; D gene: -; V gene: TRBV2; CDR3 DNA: TGTGCCAGCAGTTTTGGCCTGAAGGAAGTTTTCTTT; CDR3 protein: CASSFGLKEVFF
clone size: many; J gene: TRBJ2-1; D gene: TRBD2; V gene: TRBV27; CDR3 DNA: TGTGCCAGCAGCTTTATAGGGACTAGCGGGCCCGATGGAACCTACAATGAGCAGTTCTTC; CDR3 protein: CASSFIGTSGPDGTYNEQFF
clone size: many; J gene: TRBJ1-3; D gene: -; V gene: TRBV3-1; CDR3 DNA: TGTGCCAGCAGATCAAGCTCGGGAACTGGAAACACCATATATTTT; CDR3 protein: CASRSSSGTGNTIYF
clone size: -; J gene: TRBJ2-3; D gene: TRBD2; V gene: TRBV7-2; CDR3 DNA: TGTGCCAGCAGCTTAGACGGGGGGTTTGGAGATACGCAGTATTTT; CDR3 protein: CASSLDGGFGDTQYF
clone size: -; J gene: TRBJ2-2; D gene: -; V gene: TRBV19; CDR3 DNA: TGTGCCAGTAGTATGGCTAGGGGCACCGGGGAGCTGTTTTTT; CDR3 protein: CASSMARGTGELFF
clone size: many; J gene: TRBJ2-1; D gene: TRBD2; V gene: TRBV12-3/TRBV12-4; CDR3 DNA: TGTGCCAGCACCGAGACTAGCGGGACGAATGAGCAGTTCTTC; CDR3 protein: CASTETSGTNEQFF
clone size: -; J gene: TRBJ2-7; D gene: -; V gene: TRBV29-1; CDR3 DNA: TGCAGCGGTCGGGACACCACCTACGAGCAGTACTTC; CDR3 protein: CSGRDTTYEQYF
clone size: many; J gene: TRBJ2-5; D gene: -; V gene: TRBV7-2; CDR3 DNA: TGTGCCAGCAGCTTCGGACGAGGGGGGACCCAGTACTTC; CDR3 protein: CASSFGRGGTQYF
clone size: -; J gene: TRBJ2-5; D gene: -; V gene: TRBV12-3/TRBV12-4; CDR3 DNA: TGTGCCAGTTCTTATGGGCCCGAGACCCTGTTCTTC; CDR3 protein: CASSYGPETLFF
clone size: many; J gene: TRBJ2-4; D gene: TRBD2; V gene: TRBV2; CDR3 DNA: TGTGCCAGCAGCCCCGTACTAGCGGGCATAGCCAAAAACATTCAGTACTTC; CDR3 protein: CASSPVLAGIAKNIQYF
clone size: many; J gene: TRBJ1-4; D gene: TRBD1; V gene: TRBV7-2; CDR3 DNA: TGTGCCAGCAGCTTGGGGACAGGGGGGTTATCTAATGAAAAACTGTTTTTT; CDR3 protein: CASSLGTGGLSNEKLFF
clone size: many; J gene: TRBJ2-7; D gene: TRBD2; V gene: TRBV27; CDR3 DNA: TGTGCCAGCAGTTTACGGGCGGGAGGTTTCCACGAGCAGTACTTC; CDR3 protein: CASSLRAGGFHEQYF
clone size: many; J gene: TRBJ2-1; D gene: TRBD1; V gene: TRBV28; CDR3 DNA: TGTGCCAGCAGCTCCGGGACAGGGAGAAATGTTAGGCAGTTCTTC; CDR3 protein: CASSSGTGRNVRQFF
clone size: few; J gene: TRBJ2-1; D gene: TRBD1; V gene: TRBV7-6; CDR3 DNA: TGTGCCAGCAGCTGGGACCGGGACAGGGGGGGACTGAAGAATGAGCAGTTCTTC; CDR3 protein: CASSWDRDRGGLKNEQFF
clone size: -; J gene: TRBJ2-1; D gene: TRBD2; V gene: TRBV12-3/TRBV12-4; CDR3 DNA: TGTGCCAGCAGTACCCGGGACTCGGGGGGCTACAATGAGCAGTTCTTC; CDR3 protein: CASSTRDSGGYNEQFF
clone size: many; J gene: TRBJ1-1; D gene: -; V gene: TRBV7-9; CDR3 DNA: TGTGCCAGCAGCCTTCAAAGGGGATTCACTGAAGCTTTCTTT; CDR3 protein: CASSLQRGFTEAFF
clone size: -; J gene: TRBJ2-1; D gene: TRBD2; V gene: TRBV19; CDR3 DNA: TGTGCCAGTAGTATCTCTAGCGGGAGGATGTCCTACAATGAGCAGTTCTTC; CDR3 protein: CASSISSGRMSYNEQFF
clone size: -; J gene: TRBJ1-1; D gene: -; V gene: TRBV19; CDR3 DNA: TGTGCCAGTAGTATAGGATGGCAGGCGGACGAAGCTTTCTTT; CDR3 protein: CASSIGWQADEAFF
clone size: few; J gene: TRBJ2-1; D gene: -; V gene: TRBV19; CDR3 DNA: TGTGCCAGTAGTGACAGTACCTACAATGAGCAGTTCTTC; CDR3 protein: CASSDSTYNEQFF
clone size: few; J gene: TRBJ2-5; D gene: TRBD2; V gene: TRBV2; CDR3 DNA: TGTGCCAGCCTACCGGGGCGGGGGGGCCTCTTCCAAGAGACCCAGTACTTC; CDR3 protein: CASLPGRGGLFQETQYF
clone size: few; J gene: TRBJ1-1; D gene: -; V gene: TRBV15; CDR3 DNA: TGTGCCACCAGCAGAGTCAGGGAAGGTCCTGAAGCTTTCTTT; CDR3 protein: CATSRVREGPEAFF
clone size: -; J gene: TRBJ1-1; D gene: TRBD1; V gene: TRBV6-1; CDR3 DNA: TGTGCCAGCAGTCACCAGGGGGAGAACACTGAAGCTTTCTTT; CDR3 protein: CASSHQGENTEAFF
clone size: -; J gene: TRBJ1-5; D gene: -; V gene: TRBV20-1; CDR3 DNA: TGCAGTGTCTTACTTCAGGGTGATCAGCCCCAGCATTTT; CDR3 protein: CSVLLQGDQPQHF
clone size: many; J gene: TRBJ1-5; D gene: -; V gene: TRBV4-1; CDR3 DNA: TGCGCCAGCAGCCAAGATCGGTATCAGCCCCAGCATTTT; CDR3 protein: CASSQDRYQPQHF
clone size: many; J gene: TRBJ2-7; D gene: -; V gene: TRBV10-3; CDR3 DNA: TGTGCCATCAGCGCGACAACAGGTTCCTACGAGCAGTACTTC; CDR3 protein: CAISATTGSYEQYF
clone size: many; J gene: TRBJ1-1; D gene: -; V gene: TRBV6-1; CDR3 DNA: TGTGCCAGCAGTGAAGTCGGTAACACTGAAGCTTTCTTT; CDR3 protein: CASSEVGNTEAFF
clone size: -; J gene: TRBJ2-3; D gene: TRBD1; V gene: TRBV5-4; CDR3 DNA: TGTGCCAGCAGCTCTTTGGGGACAGGGCCCACAGATACGCAGTATTTT; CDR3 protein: CASSSLGTGPTDTQYF
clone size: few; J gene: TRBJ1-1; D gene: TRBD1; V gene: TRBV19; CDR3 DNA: TGTGCCAGTAGTATAGGACAGGGGCTTGGTGAAGCTTTCTTT; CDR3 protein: CASSIGQGLGEAFF
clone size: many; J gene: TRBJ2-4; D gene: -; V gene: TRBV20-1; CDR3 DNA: TGCAGTGCTAGAGATCGGCCCGGGGAGAAAAACATTCAGTACTTC; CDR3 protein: CSARDRPGEKNIQYF
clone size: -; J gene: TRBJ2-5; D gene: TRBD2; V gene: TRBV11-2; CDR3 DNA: TGTGCCAGCAGCCCGCCGGGAGTAGCGGGATACGAGACCCAGTACTTC; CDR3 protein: CASSPPGVAGYETQYF
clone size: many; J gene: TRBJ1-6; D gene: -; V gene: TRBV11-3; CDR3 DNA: TGTGCCAGCAGCTTGAAGAGGAATTCACCCCTCCACTTT; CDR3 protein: CASSLKRNSPLHF
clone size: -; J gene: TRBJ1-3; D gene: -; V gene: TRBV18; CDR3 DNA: TGTGCCAGCTCACCGAGGAACAGGGACGGAAACACCATATATTTT; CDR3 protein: CASSPRNRDGNTIYF
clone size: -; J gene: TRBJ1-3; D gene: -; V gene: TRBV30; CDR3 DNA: TGTGCCTGGAGTGGGGGCTCATCGGGCGGAAACACCATATATTTT; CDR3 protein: CAWSGGSSGGNTIYF
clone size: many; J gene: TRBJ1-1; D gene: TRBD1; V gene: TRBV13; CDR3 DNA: TGTGCCAGCAGCTTCGGGGACAGTACGCCTGAAGCTTTCTTT; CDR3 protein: CASSFGDSTPEAFF
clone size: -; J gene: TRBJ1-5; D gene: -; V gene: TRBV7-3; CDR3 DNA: TGTGCCAGCAGCCTCCCAGTGGGGGGGCTTTTATGGGGTCAGCCCCAGCATTTT; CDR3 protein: CASSLPVGGLLWGQPQHF
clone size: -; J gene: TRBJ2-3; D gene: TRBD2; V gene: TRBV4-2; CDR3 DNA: TGTGCCAGCAGCCAAGTGGCGCAAGCGGGAGGGGATACGCAGTATTTT; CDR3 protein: CASSQVAQAGGDTQYF
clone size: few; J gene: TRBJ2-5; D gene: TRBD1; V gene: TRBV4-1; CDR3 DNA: TGCGCCAGCAGCCAGGGACAGGGGGGCCCAGAGACCCAGTACTTC; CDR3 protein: CASSQGQGGPETQYF
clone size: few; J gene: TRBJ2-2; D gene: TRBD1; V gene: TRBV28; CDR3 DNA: TGTGCCAGCAGTTTGATTGGGACAGAAAAGTCCACCGGGGAGCTGTTTTTT; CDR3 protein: CASSLIGTEKSTGELFF
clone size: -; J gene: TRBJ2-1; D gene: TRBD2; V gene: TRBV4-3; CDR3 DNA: TGCGCCAGCAGCCATCGACTAGCGGGGGATTACAATGAGCAGTTCTTC; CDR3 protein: CASSHRLAGDYNEQFF
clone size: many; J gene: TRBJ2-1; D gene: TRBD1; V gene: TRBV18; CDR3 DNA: TGTGCCAGCTCACCCGGACAGGGAAGAAATGAGCAGTTCTTC; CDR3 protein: CASSPGQGRNEQFF
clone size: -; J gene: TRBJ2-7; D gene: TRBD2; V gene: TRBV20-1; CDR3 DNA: TGCAGTGCTAGGGGAGGGAGTTTTGTCGGCGAGCAGTACTTC; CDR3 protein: CSARGGSFVGEQYF
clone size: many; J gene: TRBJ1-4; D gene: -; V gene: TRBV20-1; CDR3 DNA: TGCAGTGTCAACGCCGAAAAACTGTTTTTT; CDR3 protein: CSVNAEKLFF
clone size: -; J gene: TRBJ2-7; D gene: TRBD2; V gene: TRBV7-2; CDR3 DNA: TGTGCCAGCAGCACTAGCGGGCAGTTTGACTACGAGCAGTACTTC; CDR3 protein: CASSTSGQFDYEQYF
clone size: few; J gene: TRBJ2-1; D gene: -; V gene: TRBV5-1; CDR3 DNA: TGCGCCAGCAGCTTGAGTCGGGCTAGCCTATACAATGAGCAGTTCTTC; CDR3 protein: CASSLSRASLYNEQFF
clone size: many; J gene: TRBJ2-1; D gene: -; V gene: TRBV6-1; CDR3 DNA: TGTGCCAGCATTATCCGGGAGGAGCAGTTCTTC; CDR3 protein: CASIIREEQFF
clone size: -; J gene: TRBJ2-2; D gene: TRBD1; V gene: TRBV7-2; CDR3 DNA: TGTGCCAGCAGCAGAGGACAGGTTAACACCGGGGAGCTGTTTTTT; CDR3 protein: CASSRGQVNTGELFF
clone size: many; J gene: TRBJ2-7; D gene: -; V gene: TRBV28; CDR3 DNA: TGTGCCAGCAGTTTATGGGCAGGGGGGATTCACGAGCAGTACTTC; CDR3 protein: CASSLWAGGIHEQYF
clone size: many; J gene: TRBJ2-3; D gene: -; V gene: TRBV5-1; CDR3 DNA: TGCGCCAGCAGCTTGGAGGCTAGTTCGGCGGATACGCAGTATTTT; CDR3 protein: CASSLEASSADTQYF
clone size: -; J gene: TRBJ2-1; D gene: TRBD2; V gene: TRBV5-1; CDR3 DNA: TGCGCCAGCAGCTTGGGGGCGGGAGTGGCAAATGAGCAGTTCTTC; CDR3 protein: CASSLGAGVANEQFF
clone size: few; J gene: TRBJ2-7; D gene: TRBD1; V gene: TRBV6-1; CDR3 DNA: TGTGCCAGCAGCGATGCCGGACAGGGAGACGAGCAGTACTTC; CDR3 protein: CASSDAGQGDEQYF
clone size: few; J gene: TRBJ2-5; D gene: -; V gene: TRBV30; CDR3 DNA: TGTGCCTGGGATTTTGCGGAGACCCAGTACTTC; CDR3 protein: CAWDFAETQYF
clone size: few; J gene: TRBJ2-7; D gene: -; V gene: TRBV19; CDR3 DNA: TGTGCCAGTAGTACTTGGGACGCCGCCTACGAGCAGTACTTC; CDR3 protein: CASSTWDAAYEQYF
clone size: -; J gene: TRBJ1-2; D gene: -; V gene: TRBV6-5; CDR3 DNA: TGTGCCAGCAGTTACGGCGGAGGGGGGAGCTATGGCTACACCTTC; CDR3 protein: CASSYGGGGSYGYTF
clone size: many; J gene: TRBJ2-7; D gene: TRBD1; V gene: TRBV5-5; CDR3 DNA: TGTGCCAGCAGTTTTTCGGACAGGGTAGACTACGAGCAGTACTTC; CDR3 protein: CASSFSDRVDYEQYF